These 16 T cell receptor beta chains were all obtained from the same sample, sequenced in a study of beta chain features in type 1 diabetes. The entirety of the isolated RNA underwent reverse transcription, so expressed TCRB transcripts were sequenced. Some clones are missing from TCRdb's copy, which holds only in-frame ones; the method was immunoSEQ multiplex PCR. The sample consists of around 150,000 clones, about 7% of them appearing once. The sequenced material came from central memory CD4+ T cells from blood. The source of these receptors is a woman younger than 45 in good health.

A few counts support this clone. This chain connects TRBV10-2 to TRBJ2-3; 12 positions agree with TRBD2. CDR3 length: 17 amino acids. Losses at the gene ends were 6 bases for V and 2 bases for J; bases not matched to a gene: 9. Germline CDR1 reads WSHSY; CDR2 reads SAAADI. CDR3 DNA sequence: TGCGCCAGCAGACCGGGACTAGCGGGCGAAATCACAGATACGCAGTATTTT. Translated, it gives CASRPGLAGEITDTQYF.

This clone was detected only a few times. The chain has TRBV5-1 and TRBJ2-3; TRBD1 aligns across 8 bases. Trimming took 4 bases from V and 4 from J; bases not matched to a gene: 5. This CDR3 spans 14 amino acids. CDR1 is SGHRS and CDR2 is YFSETQ in the germline V gene. The CDR3 DNA reads TGCGCCAGCAGCGGACAGGGAATGGCAGATACGCAGTATTTT. This encodes CASSGQGMADTQYF.

The chain employs TRBV7-6 and TRBJ2-7, with 10 bases identical to TRBD2. The CDR3 extends over 15 amino acids. V was pared by 1 base and J by 7 bases, with 7 bases of the junction left unmatched. CDR1 is SGHVS, CDR2 FNYEAQ, per germline. The CDR3 loop is CASSLEGSGRGEQYF. DNA for the CDR3: TGTGCCAGCAGCTTAGAGGGGAGCGGGAGGGGAGAGCAGTACTTC.

The chain uses TRBV9 and TRBJ2-5, with 9 bases matching TRBD2. The V segment lost 4 bases and the J segment 4 bases; nucleotides outside the gene matches: 14. Germline V gives CDR1 SGDLS, CDR2 YYNGEE. The CDR3 length is 17 residues. This chain's CDR3 is CASSSPHRLAGIETQYF. The CDR3 nucleotides read TGTGCCAGCAGCTCACCCCATAGGCTAGCGGGAATAGAGACCCAGTACTTC.

This clone was detected a few times. For the CDR3, the DNA is TGTGCCAGCAGCCAAGGGACTAGCGGACACACCGGGGAGCTGTTTTTT. It encodes CASSQGTSGHTGELFF. The V gene is TRBV4-2, the J gene TRBJ2-2; 10 positions agree with TRBD2. The germline CDR1 and CDR2 sequences are LGHNA and YNFKEQ. The CDR3 extends over 16 amino acids. Trimming took 1 base from V and 3 from J; bases not matched to a gene: 2.

The chain uses TRBV11-1 and TRBJ2-7; 13 nucleotides match TRBD2. Trimming at V came to 5 bases and at J to 6 bases, leaving 4 bases not matched to a gene. The CDR3 totals 14 residues. In germline, CDR1 is SGHAT, CDR2 FQDESV (reference sequence). The CDR3 spells CASSPGTSGIEQYF. The CDR3 DNA sequence: TGTGCCAGCAGCCCAGGGACTAGCGGGATCGAGCAGTACTTC.

The chain combines TRBV29-1 with TRBJ1-4; a possible D gene is TRBD1 (6 bases). CDR3 length equals 16 residues. Germline V CDR1 and CDR2: SQVTM, ANQGSEA. Trimming took off 6 bases at V and 8 bases at J, with 25 bases between the two ends. The CDR3 region is CSVAGRTPGDEEKLFF. The CDR3 DNA is TGCAGCGTCGCCGGACGCACCCCAGGGGACGAGGAAAAACTGTTTTTT.

Of note for this clone: This clone may be a read error of a much larger clone one base away. The chain has TRBV9 and TRBJ1-1; D call uncertain. Trimming took off 7 bases at V and 1 base at J, with 8 bases between the two ends. Germline-derived CDR1 and CDR2 are SGDLS and YYNGEE. The CDR3 spans 12 residues. The CDR3 sequence is CASSPRNTEAFF. The CDR3 coding sequence is TGTGCCAGCTCACCGCGGAACACTGAAGCTTTCTTT. The whole variable domain, filled in from reference TRBV9 and TRBJ1-1, reads DSGVTQTPKHLITATGQRVTLRCSPRSGDLSVYWYQQSLDQGLQFLIQYYNGEERAKGNILERFSAQQFPDLHSELNLSSLELGDSALYFCASSPRNTEAFFGQGTRLTVV.

The gene calls are TRBV28 and TRBJ2-1; D perhaps matches TRBD2 (7 bases). V was cut by 2 bases and J by 4 bases, with 15 bases left in between. Germline loops: CDR1 MDHEN, CDR2 SYDVKM. The CDR3 loop spans 16 amino acids. The CDR3 reads CASSLGGGGGYNEQFF. DNA for the CDR3: TGTGCCAGCAGTTTAGGGGGCGGGGGTGGATACAATGAGCAGTTCTTC.

This clone was detected only a few times. The chain uses TRBV18 and TRBJ1-1, with TRBD1 matching over 7 bases. The CDR3 consists of 16 residues. Losses at the gene ends were 0 bases for V and 4 bases for J; bases not matched to a gene: 8. Germline CDR1 reads KGHSH; CDR2 reads LQKENI. CDR3 loop: CASSPPGLPGGTEAFF. The CDR3, as DNA: TGTGCCAGCTCACCACCTGGTTTGCCAGGGGGCACTGAAGCTTTCTTT.

This sequence joins TRBV7-3 and TRBJ2-3; tentative D call: TRBD2 (6 bases). CDR3 length: 17 amino acids. The V and J ends lost 5 bases and 1 base respectively, with 19 bases between them. Germline CDR1 SGHTA, CDR2 FQGTGA. The CDR3 loop reads CASSPFLSEGGTDTQYF. The CDR3 DNA is TGTGCCAGCAGCCCCTTTCTTTCGGAGGGAGGCACAGATACGCAGTATTTT.

This clone has just a few counts. The chain joins TRBV7-2 to TRBJ2-7; TRBD1 matches at 8 bases. The CDR3 is 14 amino acids. Trimming at V came to 6 bases and at J to 3 bases, leaving 7 bases not matched to a gene. Germline V gene sequence: CDR1 SGHTA, CDR2 FQGNSA. This chain's CDR3 is CASRSQGVIYEQYF. CDR3 in DNA: TGTGCCAGCAGATCACAGGGGGTTATCTACGAGCAGTACTTC.

V usage is TRBV4-1 and J usage is TRBJ2-5; 7 positions agree with TRBD2. Germline-derived CDR1 and CDR2 are MGHRA and YSYEKL. This CDR3 spans 14 amino acids. V lost 1 base, J lost 5 bases, and 4 bases stayed unmatched. The CDR3 nucleotides read TGCGCCAGCAGCCAAGGGACTAGTTGGGAGACCCAGTACTTC. Protein: CASSQGTSWETQYF.

The J gene is TRBJ1-1, the V gene TRBV28; 7 bases agree with TRBD1. With V trimmed by 2 bases and J by 5 bases, 8 bases remained unmatched. Germline CDR1 is MDHEN and CDR2 is SYDVKM. The CDR3 has 15 amino acids. This chain's CDR3 is CASSLEDRTSTEAFF. The CDR3 DNA follows: TGTGCCAGCAGTTTAGAGGACAGGACCTCGACTGAAGCTTTCTTT.

The chain employs TRBV28 and TRBJ2-7; perhaps TRBD2 as D (6 bases). Trimming cost V 5 bases and J 7 bases, with 12 bases left between them. Germline V gene sequence: CDR1 MDHEN, CDR2 SYDVKM. The CDR3 is 12 residues long. The CDR3 loop reads CASSTGRGEQYF. DNA of the CDR3: TGTGCCAGCAGTACTGGACGGGGGGAGCAGTACTTC.

A few counts support this clone. V is TRBV6-1 and J is TRBJ2-1; TRBD2 is a possible D gene (6 bases). CDR3 length: 14 amino acids. Between the trimmed V and J ends, which lost 6 bases and 6 bases, there was a span of 15 bases. The germline V gene encodes CDR1 MNHNS and CDR2 SASEGT. CDR3 nucleotides: TGTGCCAGCAGCAACATCGGGGGTATCAATGAGCAGTTCTTC. It encodes CASSNIGGINEQFF.